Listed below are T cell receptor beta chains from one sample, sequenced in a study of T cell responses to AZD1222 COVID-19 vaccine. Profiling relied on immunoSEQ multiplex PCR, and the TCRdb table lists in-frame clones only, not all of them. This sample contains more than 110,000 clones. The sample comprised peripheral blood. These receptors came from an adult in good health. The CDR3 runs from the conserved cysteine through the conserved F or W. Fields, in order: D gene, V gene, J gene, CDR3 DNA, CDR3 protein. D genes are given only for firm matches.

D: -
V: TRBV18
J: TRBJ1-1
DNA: TGTGCCAGCTCACCAATACCGAACACTGAAGCTTTCTTT
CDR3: CASSPIPNTEAFF

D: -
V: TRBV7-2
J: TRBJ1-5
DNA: TGTGCCAGCAGCTTAGCAGAGCAGCCCCAGCATTTT
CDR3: CASSLAEQPQHF

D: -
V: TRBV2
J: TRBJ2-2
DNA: TGTGCCAGCAGTCAGGACAGAGCGAACACCGGGGAGCTGTTTTTT
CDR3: CASSQDRANTGELFF

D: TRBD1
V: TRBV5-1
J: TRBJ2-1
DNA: TGCGCCAGCAGCTCAGGGACAGGGTTATCCTACAATGAGCAGTTCTTC
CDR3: CASSSGTGLSYNEQFF

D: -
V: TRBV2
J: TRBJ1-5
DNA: TGTGCCAGCTCTACAGGGAACAATCAGCCCCAGCATTTT
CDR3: CASSTGNNQPQHF

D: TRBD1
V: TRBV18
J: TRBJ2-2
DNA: TGTGCCAGCTCCCAGGGACAGCGTCGTGCCGGGGAGCTGTTTTTT
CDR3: CASSQGQRRAGELFF

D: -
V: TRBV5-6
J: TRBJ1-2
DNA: TGTGCCAGCAGCCGGACAATGAACTATGGCTACACCTTC
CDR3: CASSRTMNYGYTF

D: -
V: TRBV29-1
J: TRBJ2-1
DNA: TGCAGCGTTGAGGGCGGGGATGAGGACCATCTACTCAATGAGCAGTTCTTC
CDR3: CSVEGGDEDHLLNEQFF

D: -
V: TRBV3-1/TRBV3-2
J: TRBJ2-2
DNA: TGTGCCAGCAGCCAAGGTACCACCGGGGAGCTGTTTTTT
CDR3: CASSQGTTGELFF

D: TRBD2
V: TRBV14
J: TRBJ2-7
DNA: TGTGCCAGCAGCCATCCCGGGAGGGCCTACGAGCAGTACTTC
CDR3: CASSHPGRAYEQYF

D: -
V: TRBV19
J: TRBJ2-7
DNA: TGTGCCAGTAGTCATATCGGCCGAAGGGGGTATGGGTCCTACGAGCAGTACTTC
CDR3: CASSHIGRRGYGSYEQYF

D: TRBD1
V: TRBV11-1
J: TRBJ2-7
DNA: TGTGCCAGCAGCTTGGCCGGGACAGGGACCTACGAGCAGTACTTC
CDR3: CASSLAGTGTYEQYF

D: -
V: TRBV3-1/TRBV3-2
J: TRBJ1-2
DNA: TGTGCCAGCAGCCGAGGACAGTGGGGGTTCTATGGCTACACCTTC
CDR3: CASSRGQWGFYGYTF

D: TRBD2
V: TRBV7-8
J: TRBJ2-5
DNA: TGTGCCAGCAGCTTAGCCGGACTAGCGGGGCGGGAGACCCAGTACTTC
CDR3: CASSLAGLAGRETQYF

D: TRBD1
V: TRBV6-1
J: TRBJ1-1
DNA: TGTGCCAGCAACGACAGGGACACTGAAGCTTTCTTT
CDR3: CASNDRDTEAFF

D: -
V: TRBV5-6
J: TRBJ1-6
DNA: TGTGCCAGCAGCCGTTATCAAGGAGGACCCCTCCACTTT
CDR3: CASSRYQGGPLHF

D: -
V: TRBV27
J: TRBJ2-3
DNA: TGTGCCAGCAGTCACCACGATACGCAGTATTTT
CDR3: CASSHHDTQYF

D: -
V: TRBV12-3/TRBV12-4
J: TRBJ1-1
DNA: TGTGCCAGCAGCAGAGGACCTGAAGCTTTCTTT
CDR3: CASSRGPEAFF

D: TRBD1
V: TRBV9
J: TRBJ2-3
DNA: TGTGCCAGCAGCGTAGAGGGGACAGGGGGCGCGGAAGATACGCAGTATTTT
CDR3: CASSVEGTGGAEDTQYF

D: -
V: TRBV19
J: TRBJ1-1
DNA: TGTGCCAGTAATTACAGAGCAGGCATGAACACTGAAGCTTTCTTT
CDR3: CASNYRAGMNTEAFF

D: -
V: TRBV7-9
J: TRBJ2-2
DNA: TGTGCCAGCAGCTTTGTCGGGGCCGTCCCCGGGGAGCTGTTTTTT
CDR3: CASSFVGAVPGELFF